This TCR beta chain was identified in a study of PD-1 blockade in classical Hodgkin lymphoma. Here immunoSEQ multiplex PCR was the method, and the copy in TCRdb shows in-frame clones only, minus some. In the table there are around 100,000 clones, around nine tenths of which are singletons. Brentuximab vedotin exposure varied among the patients, all of whom had relapsed after autologous stem cell transplantation. V was clipped by 9 bases and J by 6 bases; unmatched bases: 15. The CDR3 loop spans 15 amino acids. The V gene's germline CDR1 is SNHLY and CDR2 FYNNEI. The chain employs TRBV2 and TRBJ2-7; 9 bases line up with TRBD1. The clonotype was recovered from a human donor with classical Hodgkin lymphoma. The specimen was peripheral blood mononuclear cells (PBMCs), collected before the second cycle of nivolumab. In DNA, the CDR3 is TGTGCCAGTGTAGCGACAGGGGGGATATCCGGCGAGCAGTACTTC. Its protein is CASVATGGISGEQYF.